This T cell receptor (beta chain) was recorded in a study of blood T cell repertoires in COVID-19. About the study: Material from acute and convalescent COVID-19 was sourced from the United States, Italy and Spain.

CDR1 is SGHVS, CDR2 FQNEAQ, per germline. The ends were cut back, 6 bases at V and 0 bases at J, with 20 bases in the middle. The CDR3 covers 17 residues. Study processing details: Scientists estimated how many nucleated cells there were by amplifying reference gene primers. Clones were read by immunoSEQ multiplex PCR, and TCRdb kept only the in-frame ones, dropping some. V, J and clone size derive from that table, while D and trimming were established from the DNA sequence. The table includes about 75,000 clones, 79% detected once. This clone occurred a few times. This sequence was found in a woman of 80 years or more with active or convalescent COVID-19. The chain recombines TRBV7-8 with TRBJ1-1, with a tentative D call TRBD1 (6 bases). Sequenced material: peripheral blood. The CDR3 DNA is TGTGCCAGCAGTCCCCTCAGGGGCCCTATTATGAACACTGAAGCTTTCTTT. Its translation is CASSPLRGPIMNTEAFF.